The rows below give T cell receptor beta chains drawn from one sample of a study of regulatory T cells in long-lasting Graves disease. TCRdb passed the multiplex PCR reads through MiXCR, listing each CDR3 protein once. Of 390,000 or so distinct CDR3 sequences listed, 20% to 25% are singletons. Sequences were derived from peripheral blood mononuclear cells (PBMCs), sampled when the disease was refractory, from a patient treated with antithyroid drugs. Receptors were obtained from a woman in her forties with Graves disease. Each CDR3 is given without its conserved first and last residue. Fields, in order: J gene, D gene, V gene, CDR3 protein. A D gene is named only where the DNA matches it firmly.

j_gene: TRBJ2-7; d_gene: NA; v_gene: TRBV28; CDR3aa: ASSPFPPWGEQY
j_gene: TRBJ2-1; d_gene: NA; v_gene: TRBV19; CDR3aa: ASSSTDSYNEQF
j_gene: TRBJ2-7; d_gene: NA; v_gene: TRBV19; CDR3aa: ASSTPGTGIHEQY
j_gene: TRBJ2-7; d_gene: NA; v_gene: TRBV28; CDR3aa: ASSRTAYSYEQY
j_gene: TRBJ1-1; d_gene: TRBD1; v_gene: TRBV11-2; CDR3aa: ASSPGQGWTEAF
j_gene: TRBJ1-2; d_gene: NA; v_gene: TRBV2; CDR3aa: ASSDIHSNYGYT
j_gene: TRBJ1-1; d_gene: NA; v_gene: TRBV5-1; CDR3aa: ASSLLGTEAF
j_gene: TRBJ1-5; d_gene: NA; v_gene: TRBV10-3; CDR3aa: AISDYSNQPQH
j_gene: TRBJ2-7; d_gene: TRBD2; v_gene: TRBV6-2/TRBV6-3; CDR3aa: ASSYAGGRRSEQY
j_gene: TRBJ2-2; d_gene: TRBD1; v_gene: TRBV24-1; CDR3aa: ATTGTGITGELF